This record looks at one T cell receptor (beta chain) sequence and its context. Its antigen remains unidentified. No much larger clone is present one base from it, and per-base qualities are unavailable. The cohort consisted of 600 to 750 healthy bone marrow donors. At the time of sampling, every cohort member was nominally healthy, though immune exposures that went unrecorded were likely present. Of the 700 or so cohort members, about 290 had a positive CMV serostatus and about 400 had a negative one, while no CMV serostatus was recorded for the donor. A peripheral blood sample was provided by each donor, and peripheral blood mononuclear cells were used for TCR beta sequencing. The Qiagen DNeasy Blood Extraction Kit was used to extract genomic DNA from the blood cell samples. V sheds 7 bases and J sheds 9 bases, leaving 13 bases between their ends. From a lookup of the germline V gene, CDR1 and CDR2 are SGHTA and FQGNSA. From the cysteine up to the phenylalanine, the CDR3 has a length of 13 residues. The only DNA kept is the CDR3, 39 bases in frame from the first base.

The data originate from a study of cytomegalovirus exposure and HLA in healthy donors (TCRdb year 2017). With regard to the full study: An earlier analysis of about 560 of the donors reported approximately 300 Gb of sequence data and around 120 million unique TCR beta sequences obtained from roughly 180 million T cells. Rather than using new phenotypic data, the later analysis identified candidate immune exposures from TCR beta sequences and from how often those sequences occurred across donors. Because of strong linkage in the cohort, four to six DR-DQ haplotypes were treated as single units for association and clustering. The study was designed to test whether signatures of past pathogen exposure could be identified by cataloging public T cell receptors. To study patterns of TCR occurrence, a later analysis re-analyzed previously published TCR beta repertoires from 500 to 850 donors and added high-resolution HLA genotyping. The study profiled the T cell repertoires of 550 to 700 subjects by immunosequencing and related them to cytomegalovirus serostatus. To predict cytomegalovirus infection status, the study brought together high-throughput TCR immunosequencing, statistical association of individual TCRs with disease status, and machine learning. In a later genetic analysis, genome-wide SNP genotypes for about 65% of the 666 donors were used, and that subset was treated as a discovery cohort. Of the approximately 400 genotyped donors, approximately 81% were placed in the genetic ancestry cluster associated with self-reported Caucasian donors. HLA typing included class I and class II loci at four-digit resolution. Among 398 genotyped donors of the cohort, an average of approximately 230,000 unique TCR beta nucleotide sequences were sequenced per donor, around a sixth of them non-productive. The number of donors typed differed by locus, with roughly 620-630 for A, B, C, DRB1 and DQB1, roughly 520 for DQA1, about 610 for DPA1, and some 440 for DPB1. All discovery cohort repertoires had been generated using a single sequencing platform. An earlier analysis of 587 of the donors used high-throughput TCR beta sequencing to judge whether each TCR beta V gene segment behaved as functional or pseudogenic. In addition to the first cohort of 500 to 850 subjects, a separate validation cohort of under 150 different subjects was used. An early release that covered some 640 HLA-typed donors contained approximately 320 gigabases of sequencing data and 70 million to 100 million unique TCR sequences. Donor age, sex, ethnicity and CMV serostatus were compiled alongside the repertoire data. The paper's findings and limits, for the study overall: Some IMGT-functional V segments, including TRBV6-2 and TRBV6-3, could not be distinguished by the 87-base-pair reads and were therefore excluded. The presence/absence analyses assumed that sequencing depth was roughly uniform across donors, and that assumption may not be true. Across donors, most TCR sequences were observed very rarely, whereas some public TCRs were present in many individuals. Specific HLA alleles were associated with roughly 17,000 TCR beta sequences at a false discovery rate of 0.05 in a later analysis. A later genetic analysis associated a missense DCLRE1C variant with V-gene and J-gene trimming of TCR beta chains, and an independent cohort replicated the association. The sequencing pipeline was judged likely to have produced a cluster of highly shared sequence variants as a technical artifact. When HLA alleles, especially DR and DQ, strongly co-occurred, attributing TCR associations to individual alleles was difficult. The study gave a list of more than 150 TCR beta chains associated with cytomegalovirus. A few of the identified cytomegalovirus-associated TCR beta chains were confirmed in vitro to be specific for cytomegalovirus antigens. The classifier was reported to diagnose cytomegalovirus status with high specificity and sensitivity in both the original cohort and the validation cohort. Because HLA typing was unavailable for some donors at each locus, only the typed subset was used in association tests. Because counts were too low, more than 15 rarely observed V segments, including chromosome 9 orphons, were left out of the earlier analysis of some 640 of the donors. Linkage disequilibrium might explain the correlated functional status among segregating V segments, but an unknown experimental factor could not be excluded. According to a later genetic analysis, donors in an Asian-associated ancestry cluster had fewer N-insertions in productive TCRs than the approximately 610-donor mean. In an earlier analysis of about 600 of the donors, most TCR beta V segments appeared in productive rearrangements about 87% or about 30% of the time, broadly matching IMGT annotations. The authors suggested that the approach could potentially be generalized to other disease states and immunological phenotypes. CMV serostatus was the only immune exposure information available for the cohort. According to a later analysis, most CMV-associated TCR beta chains appeared to be HLA-restricted, and the HLA associations seemed to be driven largely by CMV exposure. The cohort was sequenced for TCR beta chains only, and without alpha or paired-chain data the features that could be detected were limited. A further reported finding was that TCR beta sequences accurately predicted the HLA-A and HLA-B alleles for most subjects in the first cohort. Compared with equally common non-associated chains, HLA-associated TCR beta chains in a later analysis were more clonally expanded and had lower generation probabilities. In a later analysis, the rate of TCR association differed among HLA loci, with DRB1 alleles having the most associated TCRs and HLA-C alleles having the fewest. In a later analysis, several top co-occurrence clusters were reported to appear linked to parvovirus B19, influenza, CMV and Epstein-Barr virus.

Library creation used the immunoSEQ multiplex PCR assay. The multiplex PCR relied on a mix of 60 forward primers for TCR Vbeta segments and 13 reverse primers for TCR Jbeta segments. Amplification of the CDR3 region of rearranged TCR beta genes was performed with a multiplex PCR assay on genomic DNA. The amplified TCR beta libraries were sequenced on the Illumina HiSeq System as 87-base-pair reads. The source study handled its data this way. A later analysis counted tens of millions of unique TCR beta chains across the roughly 700 repertoires, and around 9.9 million of these chains were shared by at least two donors. Raw reads were error-corrected and collapsed into unique sequences by a nearest-neighbor algorithm in which closely related sequences were merged to remove PCR and sequencing errors. CDR3 sequences were aligned to IMGT reference sequences to assign V, D and J gene segments. Each retained sequence needed at least a six-nucleotide match to both a V gene segment and a J gene segment. A rearrangement counted as productive if the CDR3 had no stop codons and remained in frame with V and J, and every other rearrangement counted as non-productive. CDR3 was defined by IMGT convention, running from the second conserved V-encoded cysteine to the conserved J-encoded phenylalanine. The earlier analysis of about 610 of the donors excluded sequences that lacked an unambiguous match to a single V gene segment. In an earlier analysis of almost 600 of the donors, a V segment was called functional when productive rearrangements were above 56.7%, and segregating when the standard deviation between donors exceeded 5%. A statistical classification framework was developed to diagnose cytomegalovirus status using the catalog of TCR beta chain sequences. In a later analysis, TCR nucleotide sequences were compared against IMGT/GENE-DB human TR gene sequences so that V and J genes could be assigned. A later analysis assigned CDR3 sequences and most-parsimonious VDJ recombination scenarios with the TCRdist pipeline. A later analysis defined each TCR beta chain by its CDR3 amino acid sequence plus V-gene family, and excluded reads lacking a unique V-gene family. A later analysis removed 592 highly shared, low-generation-probability nucleotide sequences to deal with suspected cross-contamination and a sequencing artifact. In a later analysis, a clonal expansion index was calculated for each public chain from normalized within-repertoire ranks of inferred template counts. Generation probabilities in a later analysis came from a VDJ recombination model fitted to out-of-frame rearrangements, and those results were checked against IGoR. In a later analysis, TCR-TCR, TCR-HLA and TCR-CMV co-occurrence was scored with hypergeometric tests, and a repertoire-size bias correction was applied to TCR pairs. A later analysis estimated false discovery rates by permuting HLA or CMV assignments 20 times. In a later analysis, co-occurring TCRs were grouped using DBSCAN, with TCRdist sequence similarity added in when clustering inside HLA-allele-positive subsets. For co-occurrence clustering, repertoires with fewer than 30,000 or more than 120,000 public chains were excluded, along with five repertoires with anomalous nucleotide sharing. Sourced from immuneACCESS, this table was stored by TCRdb with only in-frame sequences that have V and J called. A share of the clones is absent; for the studies checked, an unresolved V gene accounts for under half, and the remainder has no known explanation. Clone size and the V and J calls come from that table; the DNA yielded D and trimming. The sample profile shows fewer than 60,000 clones; 55% to 65% of them were found once. The ten largest clones capture over 9.5% of the sample.

The chain is encoded by TRBV7-2 joined to TRBJ1-6, with no confident D gene call. This TCR derives from a human donor in good health. What was sequenced was PBMCs. The DNA is as follows: TGTGCCAGCACCGGACTCGGGAGTTCACCCCTCCACTTT. Its amino acids are CASTGLGSSPLHF.